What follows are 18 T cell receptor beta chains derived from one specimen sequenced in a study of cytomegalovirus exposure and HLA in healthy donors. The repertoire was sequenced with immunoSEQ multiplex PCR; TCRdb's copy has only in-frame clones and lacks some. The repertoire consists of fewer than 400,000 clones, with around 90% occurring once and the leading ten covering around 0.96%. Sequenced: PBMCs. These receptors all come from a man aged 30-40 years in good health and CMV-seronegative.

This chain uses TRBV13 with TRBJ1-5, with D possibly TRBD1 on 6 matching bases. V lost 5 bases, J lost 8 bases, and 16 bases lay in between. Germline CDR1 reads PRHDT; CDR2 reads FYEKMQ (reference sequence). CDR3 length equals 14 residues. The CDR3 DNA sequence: TGTGCCAGCAGCCAAAGGGGGAATTTAGAGCCCCAGCATTTT. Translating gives CASSQRGNLEPQHF.

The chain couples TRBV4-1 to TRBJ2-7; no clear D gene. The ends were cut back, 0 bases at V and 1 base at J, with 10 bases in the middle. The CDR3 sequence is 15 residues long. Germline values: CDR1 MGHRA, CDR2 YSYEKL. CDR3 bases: TGCGCCAGCAGCCAAGATTGGAAAGCGTCCTACGAGCAGTACTTC. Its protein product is CASSQDWKASYEQYF.

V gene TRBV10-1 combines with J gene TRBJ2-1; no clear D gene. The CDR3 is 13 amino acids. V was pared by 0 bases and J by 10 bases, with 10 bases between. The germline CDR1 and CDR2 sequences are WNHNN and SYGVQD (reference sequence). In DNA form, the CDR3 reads TGCGCCAGCAGTGAGTCTTCGGGTGCGGAGCAGTTCTTC. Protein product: CASSESSGAEQFF.

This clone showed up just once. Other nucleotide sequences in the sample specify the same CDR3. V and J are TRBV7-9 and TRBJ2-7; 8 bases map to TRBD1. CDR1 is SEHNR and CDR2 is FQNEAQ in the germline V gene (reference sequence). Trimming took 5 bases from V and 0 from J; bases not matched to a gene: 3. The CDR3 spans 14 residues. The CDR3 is CASSPTGGSYEQYF. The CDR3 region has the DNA TGTGCCAGCAGCCCCACAGGGGGCTCCTACGAGCAGTACTTC.

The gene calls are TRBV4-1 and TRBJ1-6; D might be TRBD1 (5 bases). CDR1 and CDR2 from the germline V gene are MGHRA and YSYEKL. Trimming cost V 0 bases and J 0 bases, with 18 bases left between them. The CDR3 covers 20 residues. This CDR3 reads CASSQEGHRSRGSYNSPLHF. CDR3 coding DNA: TGCGCCAGCAGCCAAGAGGGGCACAGATCTAGGGGCTCCTATAATTCACCCCTCCACTTT.

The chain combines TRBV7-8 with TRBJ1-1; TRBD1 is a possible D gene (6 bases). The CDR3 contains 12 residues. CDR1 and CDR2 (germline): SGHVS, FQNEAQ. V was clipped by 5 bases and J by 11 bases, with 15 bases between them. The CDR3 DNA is TGTGCCAGCAGCCTCGGACAGCCGGGGGCTTTCTTT. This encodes CASSLGQPGAFF.

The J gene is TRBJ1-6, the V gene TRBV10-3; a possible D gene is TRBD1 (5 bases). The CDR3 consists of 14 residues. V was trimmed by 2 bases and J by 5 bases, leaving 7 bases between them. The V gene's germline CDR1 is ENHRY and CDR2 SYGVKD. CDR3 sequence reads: CAISERGNNSPLHF. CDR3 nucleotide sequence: TGTGCCATCAGTGAGAGGGGTAATAATTCACCCCTCCACTTT.

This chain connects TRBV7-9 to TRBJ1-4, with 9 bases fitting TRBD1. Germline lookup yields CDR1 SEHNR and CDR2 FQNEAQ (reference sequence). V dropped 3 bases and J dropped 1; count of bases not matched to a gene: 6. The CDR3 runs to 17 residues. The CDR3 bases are TGTGCCAGCAGCTTCGGACAGGGGAGAGGAACTAATGAAAAACTGTTTTTT. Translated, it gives CASSFGQGRGTNEKLFF.

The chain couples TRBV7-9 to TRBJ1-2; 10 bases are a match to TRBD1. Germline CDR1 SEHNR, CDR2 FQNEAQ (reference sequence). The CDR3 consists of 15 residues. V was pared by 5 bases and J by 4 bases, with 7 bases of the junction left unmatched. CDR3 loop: CASSATTGGGYGYTF. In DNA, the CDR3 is TGTGCCAGCAGCGCTACGACAGGGGGCGGCTATGGCTACACCTTC. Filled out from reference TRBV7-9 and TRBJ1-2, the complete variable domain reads DTGVSQNPRHKITKRGQNVTFRCDPISEHNRLYWYRQTLGQGPEFLTYFQNEAQLEKSRLLSDRFSAERPKGSFSTLEIQRTEQGDSAMYLCASSATTGGGYGYTFGSGTRLTVV.

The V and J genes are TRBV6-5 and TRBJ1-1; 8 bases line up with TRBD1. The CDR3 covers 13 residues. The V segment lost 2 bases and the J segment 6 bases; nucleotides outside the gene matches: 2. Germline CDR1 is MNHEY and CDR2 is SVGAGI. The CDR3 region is CASSYRDRPEAFF. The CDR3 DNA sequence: TGTGCCAGCAGTTACCGGGACAGGCCTGAAGCTTTCTTT.

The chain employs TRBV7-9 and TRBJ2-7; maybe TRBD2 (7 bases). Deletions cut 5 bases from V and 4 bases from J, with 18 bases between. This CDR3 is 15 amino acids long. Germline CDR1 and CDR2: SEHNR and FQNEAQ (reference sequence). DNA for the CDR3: TGTGCCAGCAGCCTCCTCACGGGGGGCGTTTACGAGCAGTACTTC. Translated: CASSLLTGGVYEQYF. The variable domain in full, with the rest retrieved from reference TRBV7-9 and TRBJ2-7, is DTGVSQNPRHKITKRGQNVTFRCDPISEHNRLYWYRQTLGQGPEFLTYFQNEAQLEKSRLLSDRFSAERPKGSFSTLEIQRTEQGDSAMYLCASSLLTGGVYEQYFGPGTRLTVT.

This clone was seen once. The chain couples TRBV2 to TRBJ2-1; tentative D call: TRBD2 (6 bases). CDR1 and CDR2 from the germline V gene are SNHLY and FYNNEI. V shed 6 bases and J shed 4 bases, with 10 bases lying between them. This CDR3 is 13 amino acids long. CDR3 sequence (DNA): TGTGCCAGCAGCGCCGCGGGGTACAATGAGCAGTTCTTC. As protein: CASSAAGYNEQFF.

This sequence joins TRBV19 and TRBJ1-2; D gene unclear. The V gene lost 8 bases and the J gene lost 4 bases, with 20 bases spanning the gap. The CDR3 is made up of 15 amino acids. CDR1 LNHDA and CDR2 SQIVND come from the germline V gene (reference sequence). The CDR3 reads CASEFDSRRAYGYTF. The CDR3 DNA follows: TGTGCCAGTGAGTTCGACTCAAGGAGGGCCTATGGCTACACCTTC. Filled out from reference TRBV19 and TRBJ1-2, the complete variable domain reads DGGITQSPKYLFRKEGQNVTLSCEQNLNHDAMYWYRQDPGQGLRLIYYSQIVNDFQKGDIAEGYSVSREKKESFPLTVTSAQKNPTAFYLCASEFDSRRAYGYTFGSGTRLTVV.

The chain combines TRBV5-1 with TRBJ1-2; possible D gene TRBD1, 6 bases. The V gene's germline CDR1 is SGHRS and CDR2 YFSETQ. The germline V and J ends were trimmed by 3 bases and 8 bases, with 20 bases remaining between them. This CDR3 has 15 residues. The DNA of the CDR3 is TGCGCCAGCAGCTCAACCCCCTTCGGGGGGCCGGGCTACACCTTC. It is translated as CASSSTPFGGPGYTF.

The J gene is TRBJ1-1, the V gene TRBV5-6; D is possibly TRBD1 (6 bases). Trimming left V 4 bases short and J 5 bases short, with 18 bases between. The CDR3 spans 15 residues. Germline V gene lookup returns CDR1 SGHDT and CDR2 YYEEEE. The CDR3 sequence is CASSKYRVVGTEAFF. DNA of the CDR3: TGTGCCAGCAGCAAATACAGGGTCGTGGGGACTGAAGCTTTCTTT. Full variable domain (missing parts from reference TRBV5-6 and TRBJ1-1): DAGVTQSPTHLIKTRGQQVTLRCSPKSGHDTVSWYQQALGQGPQFIFQYYEEEERQRGNFPDRFSGHQFPNYSSELNVNALLLGDSALYLCASSKYRVVGTEAFFGQGTRLTVV.

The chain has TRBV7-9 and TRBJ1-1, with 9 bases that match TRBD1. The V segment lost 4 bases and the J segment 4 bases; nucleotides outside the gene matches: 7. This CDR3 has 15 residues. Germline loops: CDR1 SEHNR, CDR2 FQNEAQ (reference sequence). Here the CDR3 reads CASSWDRAVGTEAFF. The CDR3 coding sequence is TGTGCCAGCAGCTGGGACAGGGCTGTAGGCACTGAAGCTTTCTTT.

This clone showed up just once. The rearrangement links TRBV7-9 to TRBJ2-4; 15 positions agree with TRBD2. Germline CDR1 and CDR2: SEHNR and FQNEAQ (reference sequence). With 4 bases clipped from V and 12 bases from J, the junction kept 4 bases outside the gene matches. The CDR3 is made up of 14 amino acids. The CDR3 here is CASSSGTSGGYQYF. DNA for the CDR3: TGTGCCAGCAGCTCCGGGACTAGCGGGGGGTATCAGTACTTC.

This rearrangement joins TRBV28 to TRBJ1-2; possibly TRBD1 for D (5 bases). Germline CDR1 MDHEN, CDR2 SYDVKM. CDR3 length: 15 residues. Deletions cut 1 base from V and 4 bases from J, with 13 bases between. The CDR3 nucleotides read TGTGCCAGCAGTTTATTCGGCAGGGTTATCTATGGCTACACCTTC. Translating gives CASSLFGRVIYGYTF.